Following are 9 T cell receptor beta chains from one sample sequenced in a study of response to subunit inactivated influenza vaccine. TCRdb reprocessed the RT-PCR reads via MiXCR and lists one record per CDR3 protein. Among some 640,000 distinct CDR3 sequences listed, over 11% were seen once. Here the sequenced sample was PBMCs from blood, taken 14 to 15 days before vaccination. The receptors originated from a man aged 50-59 years who received an inactivated influenza vaccine.

The rearrangement joins TRBV6-1 to TRBJ2-7, with TRBD2 as a possible D gene (6 bases). There are 17 residues in the CDR3. Per the germline V gene, CDR1 is MNHNS and CDR2 is SASEGT. V lost 5 bases, J lost 2 bases, and 22 bases lay in between. CDR3: CASSPKLASLSPYEQYF. CDR3 coding DNA: TGTGCCAGCAGTCCCAAACTAGCTTCCTTGAGTCCCTACGAGCAGTACTTC.

This chain uses TRBV27 with TRBJ2-7, with D possibly being TRBD1 or TRBD2 (5 bases each). There are 16 residues in the CDR3. V was shortened by 7 bases and J by 4 bases, with 23 bases between the two germline ends. The germline CDR1 and CDR2 sequences are MNHEY and SMNVEV (reference sequence). The CDR3 protein is CASTRDRPKARYEQYF. CDR3 in DNA: TGTGCCAGCACCCGGGACCGCCCGAAGGCTAGGTACGAGCAGTACTTC.

J is TRBJ1-1 and V is TRBV20-1; D unclear. Germline V gene lookup returns CDR1 DFQATT and CDR2 SNEGSKA (reference sequence). The CDR3 totals 13 residues. V lost 6 bases to trimming and J lost 1 base, with 12 bases between them. In DNA form, the CDR3 reads TGCAGTGCAACCCAGGCCGGGAACACTGAAGCTTTCTTT. This sequence encodes CSATQAGNTEAFF.

The V gene is TRBV6-6, the J gene TRBJ1-1; D unclear. With 2 bases removed from V and 2 bases from J, the gap between germline ends came to 6 bases. CDR1 is MNHNY, CDR2 SVGAGI, per germline (reference sequence). The length of the CDR3 is 13 residues. As DNA, the CDR3 is TGTGCCAGCAGTTACACTGCAAACACTGAAGCTTTCTTT. It encodes CASSYTANTEAFF.

The chain employs TRBV6-5 and TRBJ2-2; 8 nucleotides match TRBD1. This CDR3 has 16 residues. V shed 4 bases and J 1 base; nucleotides not matched to a gene: 5. Germline loops: CDR1 MNHEY, CDR2 SVGAGI. The CDR3 region is CASSLFGTGNTGELFF. DNA of the CDR3: TGTGCCAGCAGTTTGTTTGGGACAGGGAACACCGGGGAGCTGTTTTTT.

The CDR3 bases are TGTGCCAGCATGGGTCTTTTCGAGCGGGGCGATACGCAGTATTTT. This sequence encodes CASMGLFERGDTQYF. The chain couples TRBV2 to TRBJ2-3; 7 bases are shared with TRBD2. Germline V gives CDR1 SNHLY, CDR2 FYNNEI. Losses at the gene ends were 7 bases for V and 6 bases for J; bases not matched to a gene: 13. CDR3 size: 15 residues. The full variable domain, its missing parts supplied by reference TRBV2 and TRBJ2-3, is EPEVTQTPSHQVTQMGQEVILRCVPISNHLYFYWYRQILGQKVEFLVSFYNNEISEKSEIFDDQFSVERPDGSNFTLKIRSTKLEDSAMYFCASMGLFERGDTQYFGPGTRLTVL.

This clonotype was detected only a few times. CDR3: CASSPGSGGGEQYF. DNA for the CDR3: TGTGCCAGCAGCCCGGGATCAGGGGGCGGGGAGCAGTACTTC. V and J are TRBV7-9 and TRBJ2-7, with 8 bases fitting TRBD1. The CDR3 consists of 14 residues. The V gene end was trimmed by 5 bases and the J gene end by 7 bases; junction bases not matched to a gene: 10. Germline CDR1 SEHNR, CDR2 FQNEAQ (reference sequence).

The gene calls are TRBV12-3 or TRBV12-4 and TRBJ1-1; no clear D. Trimming shortened V by 3 bases and J by 7 bases, and 9 bases separated the two germline ends. The CDR3 has 12 residues. The CDR3 loop is CASSFKFFEAFF. The CDR3 region has the DNA TGTGCCAGCAGTTTCAAATTTTTTGAAGCTTTCTTT.

This chain connects TRBV10-3 to TRBJ2-7, with D possibly TRBD1 on 6 matching bases. CDR1 ENHRY and CDR2 SYGVKD come from the germline V gene. The CDR3 sequence is 14 residues long. V was clipped by 1 base and J by 3 bases, with 10 bases between them. CDR3 DNA: TGTGCCATCAGTGAGTACAGGGACCGCTACGAGCAGTACTTC. Translation: CAISEYRDRYEQYF.